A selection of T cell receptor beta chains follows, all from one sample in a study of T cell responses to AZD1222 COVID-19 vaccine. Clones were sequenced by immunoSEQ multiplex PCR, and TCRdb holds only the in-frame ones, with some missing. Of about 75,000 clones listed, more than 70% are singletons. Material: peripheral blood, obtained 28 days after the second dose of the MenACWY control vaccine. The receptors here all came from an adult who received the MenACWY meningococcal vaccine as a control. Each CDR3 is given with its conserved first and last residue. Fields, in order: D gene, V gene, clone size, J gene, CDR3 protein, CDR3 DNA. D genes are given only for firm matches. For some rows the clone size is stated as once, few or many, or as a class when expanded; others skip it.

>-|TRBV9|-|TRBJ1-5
CASSGSGQNNQPQHF
TGTGCCAGCAGCGGTTCAGGGCAGAACAATCAGCCCCAGCATTTT
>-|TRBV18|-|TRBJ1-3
CASSPPVSGNTIYF
TGTGCCAGCTCACCACCGGTCTCTGGAAACACCATATATTTT
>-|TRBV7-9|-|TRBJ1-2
CASSVGGYGYTF
TGTGCCAGCAGCGTGGGGGGCTATGGCTACACCTTC
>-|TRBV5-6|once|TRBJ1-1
CASSLGDTEAFF
TGTGCCAGCAGCTTAGGGGACACTGAAGCTTTCTTT
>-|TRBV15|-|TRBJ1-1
CATSRDRFQAQSCAGTEAFF
TGTGCCACCAGCAGAGATCGTTTTCAGGCTCAAAGTTGCGCGGGCACTGAAGCTTTCTTT
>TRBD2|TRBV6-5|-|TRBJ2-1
CASGRASGAYNEQFF
TGTGCCAGCGGTAGGGCTAGCGGAGCCTACAATGAGCAGTTCTTC
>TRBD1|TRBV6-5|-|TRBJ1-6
CASSLQTGVGSPLHF
TGTGCCAGCAGTTTACAAACAGGGGTGGGTTCACCCCTCCACTTT
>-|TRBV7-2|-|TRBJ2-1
CASSSQPRSYNEQFF
TGTGCCAGCAGCTCCCAGCCCCGCTCCTACAATGAGCAGTTCTTC
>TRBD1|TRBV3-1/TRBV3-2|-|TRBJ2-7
CASSSGQGASYEQYF
TGTGCCAGCAGCTCCGGACAGGGGGCTTCCTACGAGCAGTACTTC
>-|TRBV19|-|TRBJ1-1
CALPESMNTEAFF
TGTGCCCTACCCGAGAGCATGAACACTGAAGCTTTCTTT
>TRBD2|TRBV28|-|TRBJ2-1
CASSSLISGTSGGPSSYNEQFF
TGTGCCAGCAGCTCCCTTATCTCCGGGACTAGCGGGGGGCCGAGCTCCTACAATGAGCAGTTCTTC
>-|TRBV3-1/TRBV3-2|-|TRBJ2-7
CASSQDRVSYEQYF
TGTGCCAGCAGCCAAGACCGGGTATCCTACGAGCAGTACTTC
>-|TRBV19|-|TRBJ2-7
CASSIERERYYEQYF
TGTGCCAGTAGTATAGAGCGGGAAAGATACTACGAGCAGTACTTC
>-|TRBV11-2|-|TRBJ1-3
CASSAWTGSGNTIYF
TGTGCCAGCAGCGCATGGACGGGCTCTGGAAACACCATATATTTT
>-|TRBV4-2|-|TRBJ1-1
CASSQEMGADTEAFF
TGTGCCAGCAGCCAAGAAATGGGGGCGGACACTGAAGCTTTCTTT
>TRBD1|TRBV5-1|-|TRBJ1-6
CASSSGQMNSPLHF
TGCGCCAGCAGCTCGGGACAGATGAATTCACCCCTCCACTTT
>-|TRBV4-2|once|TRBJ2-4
CASSQDRERAELAKNIQYF
TGTGCCAGCAGCCAAGATCGAGAACGGGCCGAACTAGCCAAAAACATTCAGTACTTC
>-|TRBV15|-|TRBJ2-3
CATSRDFRLTDTQYF
TGTGCCACCAGCAGAGATTTTAGACTCACAGATACGCAGTATTTT
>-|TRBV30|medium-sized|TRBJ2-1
CAWSVLLGDEQFF
TGTGCCTGGAGTGTACTCCTAGGGGATGAGCAGTTCTTC
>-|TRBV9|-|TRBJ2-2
CASSAEPFGTGELFF
TGTGCCAGCAGCGCAGAACCATTCGGCACCGGGGAGCTGTTTTTT
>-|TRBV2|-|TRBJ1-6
CASSEIGGRSPLHF
TGTGCCAGCAGTGAAATCGGGGGGCGGTCACCCCTCCACTTT
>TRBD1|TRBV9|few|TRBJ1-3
CASSGTGSFSGNTIYF
TGTGCCAGCAGCGGGACAGGGAGTTTCTCTGGAAACACCATATATTTT
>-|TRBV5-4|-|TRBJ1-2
CASSLVAARDGYTF
TGTGCCAGCAGCTTGGTGGCAGCCAGGGATGGCTACACCTTC
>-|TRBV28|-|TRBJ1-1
CASSLLTGSATEAFF
TGTGCCAGCAGTTTACTCACAGGGTCCGCCACTGAAGCTTTCTTT
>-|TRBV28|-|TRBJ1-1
CASSSFEAFF
TGTGCCAGCAGTTCTTTTGAAGCTTTCTTT
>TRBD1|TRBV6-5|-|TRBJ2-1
CASSIDRVSNEQFF
TGTGCCAGCAGCATCGACAGGGTGAGCAATGAGCAGTTCTTC
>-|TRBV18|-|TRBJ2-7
CASSPTGNTYEQYF
TGTGCCAGCTCACCCACAGGGAACACCTACGAGCAGTACTTC
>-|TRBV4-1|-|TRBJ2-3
CASSQDRTEDTQYF
TGCGCCAGCAGCCAAGACAGAACGGAGGATACGCAGTATTTT
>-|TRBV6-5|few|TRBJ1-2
CASSYSIGTDYGYTF
TGTGCCAGCAGTTACTCGATAGGGACGGACTATGGCTACACCTTC
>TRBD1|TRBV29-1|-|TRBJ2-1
CSVIRDRGEAEQFF
TGCAGCGTAATACGGGACAGGGGAGAAGCTGAGCAGTTCTTC
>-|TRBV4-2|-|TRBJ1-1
CASRDLGGSNTEAFF
TGTGCCAGCAGAGATCTAGGGGGGTCGAACACTGAAGCTTTCTTT
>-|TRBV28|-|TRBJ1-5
CASRASGGSNQPQHF
TGTGCCAGCAGGGCTTCCGGGGGAAGCAATCAGCCCCAGCATTTT
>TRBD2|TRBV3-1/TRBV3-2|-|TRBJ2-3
CASSGRTSGGAQKDTQYF
TGTGCCAGCAGCGGGCGGACTAGCGGGGGGGCCCAGAAAGATACGCAGTATTTT
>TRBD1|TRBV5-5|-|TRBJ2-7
CASSLGGGQGGSYEQYF
TGTGCCAGCAGCTTGGGTGGTGGACAGGGCGGCTCCTACGAGCAGTACTTC
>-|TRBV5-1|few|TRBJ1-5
CASSWDGYSNQPQHF
TGCGCCAGCAGCTGGGACGGCTATAGCAATCAGCCCCAGCATTTT
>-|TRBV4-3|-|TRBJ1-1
CASSQDMGTMNTEAFF
TGCGCCAGCAGCCAAGACATGGGGACCATGAACACTGAAGCTTTCTTT
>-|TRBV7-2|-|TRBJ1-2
CASSLLVGTYGYTF
TGTGCCAGCAGCTTACTTGTAGGGACGTATGGCTACACCTTC
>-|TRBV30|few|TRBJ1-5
CAWSNRDHPQHF
TGTGCCTGGAGTAACCGGGACCACCCCCAGCATTTT
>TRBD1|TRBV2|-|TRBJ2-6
CASRGDRGRDPSGANVLTF
TGTGCCAGCAGGGGGGACAGGGGGCGCGACCCCTCTGGGGCCAACGTCCTGACTTTC
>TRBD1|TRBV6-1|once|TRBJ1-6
CASSELVAWTGNSPLHF
TGTGCCAGCAGTGAATTGGTTGCTTGGACAGGGAATTCACCCCTCCACTTT
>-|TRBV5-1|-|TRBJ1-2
CASSSSPSGQSGTF
TGCGCCAGCAGCTCGTCTCCCTCCGGACAGAGCGGCACCTTC
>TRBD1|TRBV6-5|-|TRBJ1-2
CASHGKGARYGYTF
TGTGCCAGCCATGGAAAGGGGGCTCGTTATGGCTACACCTTC